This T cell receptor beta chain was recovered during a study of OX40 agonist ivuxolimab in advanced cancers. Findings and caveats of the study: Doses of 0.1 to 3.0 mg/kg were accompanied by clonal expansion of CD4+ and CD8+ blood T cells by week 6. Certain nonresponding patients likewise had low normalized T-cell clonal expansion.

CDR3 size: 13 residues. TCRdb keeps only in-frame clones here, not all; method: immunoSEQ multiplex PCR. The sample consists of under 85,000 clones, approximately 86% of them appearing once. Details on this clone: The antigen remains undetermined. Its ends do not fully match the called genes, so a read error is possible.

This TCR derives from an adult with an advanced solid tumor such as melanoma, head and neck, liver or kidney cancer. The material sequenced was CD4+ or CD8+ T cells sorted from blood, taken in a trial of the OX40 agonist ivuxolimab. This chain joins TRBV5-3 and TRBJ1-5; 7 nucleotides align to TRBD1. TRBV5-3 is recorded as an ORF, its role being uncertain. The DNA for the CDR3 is TGTGCCAGCAGCTTGACAGGGAGTCAGCCCCAGCATTTT. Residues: CASSLTGSQPQHF.